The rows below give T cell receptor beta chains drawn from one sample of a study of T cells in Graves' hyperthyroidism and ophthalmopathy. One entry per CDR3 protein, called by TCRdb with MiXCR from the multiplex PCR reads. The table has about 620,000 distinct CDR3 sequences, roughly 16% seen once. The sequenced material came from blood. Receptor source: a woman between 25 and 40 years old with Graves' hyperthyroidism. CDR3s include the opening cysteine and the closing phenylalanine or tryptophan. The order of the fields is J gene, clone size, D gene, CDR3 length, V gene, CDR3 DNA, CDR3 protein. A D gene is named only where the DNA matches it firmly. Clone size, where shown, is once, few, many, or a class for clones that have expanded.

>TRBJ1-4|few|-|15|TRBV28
TGTGCCAGCAGCCCTATCGCGACCCGATTGGAAAAACTGTTTTTT
CASSPIATRLEKLFF
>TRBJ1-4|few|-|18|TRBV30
TGTGCCTGGAGTGTACCGAGACGAGGACAGTTTAGTAATGAAAAACTGTTTTTT
CAWSVPRRGQFSNEKLFF
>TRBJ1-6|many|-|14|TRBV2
TGTGCCAGCAGTGAAGGGAGAATGAATTCACCCCTCCACTTT
CASSEGRMNSPLHF
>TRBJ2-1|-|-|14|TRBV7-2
TGTGCCAGCAGCCCGGGACCACCAAACAGTGAGCAGTTCTTC
CASSPGPPNSEQFF
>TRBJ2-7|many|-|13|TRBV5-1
TGCGCCAGCAGCGCCGGGGCGAACTACGAGCAGTACTTC
CASSAGANYEQYF
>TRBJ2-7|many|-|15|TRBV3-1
TGTGCCAGCAGCCAGCAGTGGGGGGCCGGAGACGAGCAGTACTTC
CASSQQWGAGDEQYF
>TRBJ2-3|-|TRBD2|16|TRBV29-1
TGCGGGTGGGGGGGCGCCGGGACTAGCGGGAGGAGTACGCAGTATTTT
CGWGGAGTSGRSTQYF
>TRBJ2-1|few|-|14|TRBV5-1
TGCGCCAGCAGCCCTTTTAGCGGCTCGGTTGAGCAGTTCTTC
CASSPFSGSVEQFF
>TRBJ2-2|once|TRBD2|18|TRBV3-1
TGTGCCAGCAGCCAACGCGAAAGCGGGAGGGCAGGCACCGGGGAGCTGTTTTTT
CASSQRESGRAGTGELFF
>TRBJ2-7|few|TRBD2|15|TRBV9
TGTGCCAGCAGCGCAGGGACTAGCGGGACCCGCGAGCAGTACTTC
CASSAGTSGTREQYF
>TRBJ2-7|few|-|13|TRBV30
TGTGCCTGGAGTTCCTCGATCTCCTACGAGCAGTACTTC
CAWSSSISYEQYF
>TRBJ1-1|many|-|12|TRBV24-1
TGTGCCACGCAACAGGGGAACACTGAAGCTTTCTTT
CATQQGNTEAFF
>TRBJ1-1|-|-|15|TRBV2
TGTGCCAGCAGATTTAGGACAGTCTTGAACACTGAAGCTTTCTTT
CASRFRTVLNTEAFF
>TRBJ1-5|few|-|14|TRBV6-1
TGTGCCAGCAGTCCCTCGGAAAGCAATCAGCCCCAGCATTTT
CASSPSESNQPQHF
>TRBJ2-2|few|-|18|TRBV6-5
TGTGCCAGCAGTTACCCCCCGGGGTCGCTAGGGACCACCGGGGAGCTGTTTTTT
CASSYPPGSLGTTGELFF
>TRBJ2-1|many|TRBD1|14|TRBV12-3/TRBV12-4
TGTGCCAGCAGTCCGGGACAGGGAACGAAGGAGCAGTTCTTC
CASSPGQGTKEQFF
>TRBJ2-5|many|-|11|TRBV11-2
TGTGCCAGCAGCCCAGGAGGGGCCCAGTACTTC
CASSPGGAQYF
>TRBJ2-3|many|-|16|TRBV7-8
TGTGCCAGCAGCTTAGGATATGAGACTAGCACAGATACGCAGTATTTT
CASSLGYETSTDTQYF
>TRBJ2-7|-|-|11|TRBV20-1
TGCAGTGCTAGGAGATACTACGAGCAGTACTTC
CSARRYYEQYF
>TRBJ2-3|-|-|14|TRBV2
TGTGCCAGCACTCTTGTCCGGGGTCCAGATACGCAGTATTTT
CASTLVRGPDTQYF
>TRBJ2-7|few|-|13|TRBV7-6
TGTGCCAGCAGCTTAGCTGCGCGACAGTCGCAGTACTTC
CASSLAARQSQYF
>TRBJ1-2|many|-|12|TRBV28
TGTGCCAGCAGCTCAAACCCGCATGGCTACACCTTC
CASSSNPHGYTF
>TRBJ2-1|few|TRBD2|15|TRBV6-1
TGTGCCAGCAGATCCCCCCGCGGGACTACCAATGAGCAGTTCTTC
CASRSPRGTTNEQFF
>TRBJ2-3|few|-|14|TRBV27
TGTGCCAGCAGTTTCGGTCTACCGGCGGATACGCAGTATTTT
CASSFGLPADTQYF
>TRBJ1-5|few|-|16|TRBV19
TGTGCCAGTAGTAGGAAGGGCGACAGGCCGAATCAGCCCCAGCATTTT
CASSRKGDRPNQPQHF
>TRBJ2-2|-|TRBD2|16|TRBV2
TGTGCCAGCAGGGGACTAGCGGACGGAAGCACCGGGGAGCTGTTTTTT
CASRGLADGSTGELFF
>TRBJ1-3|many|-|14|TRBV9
TGTGCCAGCAGCGAACAGAGCTCTGGAAACACCATATATTTT
CASSEQSSGNTIYF
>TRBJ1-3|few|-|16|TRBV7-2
TGTGCCAGCAGCTTAGCGGCCGGGTTCTTTGGAAACACCATATATTTT
CASSLAAGFFGNTIYF
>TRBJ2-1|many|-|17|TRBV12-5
TGTGCTAGTGGTTCGGATAGCGGAGCACAAAGGTACAATGAGCAGTTCTTC
CASGSDSGAQRYNEQFF
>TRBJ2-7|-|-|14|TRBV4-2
TGTGCCAGCAGCCAAGCGGGACTCCCCTACGAGCAGTACTTC
CASSQAGLPYEQYF
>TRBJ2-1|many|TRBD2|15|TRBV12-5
TGTGCTAGTGGCACGGGACTAGCGGGATACAATGAGCAGTTCTTC
CASGTGLAGYNEQFF
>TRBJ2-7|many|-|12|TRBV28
TGTGCCAGCAGTTCCCCCTGGAACGAGCAGTACTTC
CASSSPWNEQYF
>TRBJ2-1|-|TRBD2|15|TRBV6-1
TGTGCCAGCAGAGGTAGCGGGAGGGCCTACAATGAGCAGTTCTTC
CASRGSGRAYNEQFF
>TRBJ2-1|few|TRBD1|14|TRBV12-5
TGTGCTAGTGTTACAGGGGCCATCTACAATGAGCAGTTCTTC
CASVTGAIYNEQFF
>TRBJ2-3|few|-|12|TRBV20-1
TGCAGTGCTATTGACAGCACAGATACGCAGTATTTT
CSAIDSTDTQYF
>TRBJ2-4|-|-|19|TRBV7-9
TGTGCCAGCAGCTTACCTCTTCGGAGTCCGCTTGGGGCAAAAAACATTCAGTACTTC
CASSLPLRSPLGAKNIQYF